The 18 T cell receptor beta chains presented below share a single source sample, sequenced in a study of regulatory T cells in long-lasting Graves disease. Researchers made TCR beta libraries by using iRepertoire HTBI primers and running Arm-PCR on CDR3 regions. MiXCR was run by TCRdb on the multiplex PCR reads, yielding one entry per CDR3 protein. The top ten hold more than 35% of the sample, which has fewer than 350,000 distinct CDR3 sequences, about 18% seen once. As for time point: newly diagnosed GD, antithyroid drugs for less than 3 months. Isolated PBMC RNA provided the starting material for the TCR library. The sample here was peripheral blood mononuclear cells (PBMCs), taken at new diagnosis, from a patient treated with antithyroid drugs. The source is a female donor with Graves disease.

This clonotype was observed many times. The gene calls are TRBV6-5 and TRBJ1-3; TRBD1 matches at 11 bases. With V trimmed by 4 bases and J by 0 bases, 5 bases remained unmatched. The CDR3 spans 17 residues. Germline values: CDR1 MNHEY, CDR2 SVGAGI. DNA for the CDR3: TGTGCCAGCAGTTCCGGGACAGGGGGACTCTCTGGAAACACCATATATTTT. Encoded protein: CASSSGTGGLSGNTIYF.

V and J are TRBV7-9 and TRBJ2-1; 9 nucleotides line up with TRBD2. The V gene's germline CDR1 is SEHNR and CDR2 FQNEAQ (reference sequence). This CDR3 has 16 residues. Losses at the gene ends were 5 bases for V and 8 bases for J; bases not matched to a gene: 13. CDR3 residues: CASSPSSGKIEDEQFF. CDR3 coding DNA: TGTGCCAGCAGCCCGTCTAGCGGGAAGATCGAGGATGAGCAGTTCTTC.

This clonotype was seen many times. The CDR3 protein is CASSPQTTGELFF. The CDR3 DNA reads as TGTGCCAGCAGCCCCCAAACTACCGGGGAGCTGTTTTTT. J is TRBJ2-2 and V is TRBV11-3, with unresolved D. V was pared by 5 bases and J by 5 bases, with 9 bases between. Germline V gene sequence: CDR1 SGHNT, CDR2 YENEEA. CDR3 size: 13 residues.

The CDR3, as DNA: TGCAGCATGGGCACGAGTGACTATGGCTACACCTTC. Translated, it gives CSMGTSDYGYTF. The J gene is TRBJ1-2, the V gene TRBV29-1; no reliable D call. The CDR3 is 12 amino acids. Germline V gives CDR1 SQVTM, CDR2 ANQGSEA. Trimming took off 8 bases at V and 3 bases at J, with 13 bases between the two ends. The full variable domain, completed using reference TRBV29-1 and TRBJ1-2, is SAVISQKPSRDICQRGTSLTIQCQVDSQVTMMFWYRQQPGQSLTLIATANQGSEATYESGFVIDKFPISRPNLTFSTLTVSNMSPEDSSIYLCSMGTSDYGYTFGSGTRLTVV.

This clonotype was recorded many times. The chain employs TRBV14 and TRBJ1-1, with unresolved D. Trimming stripped 5 bases from V and 5 bases from J, with 18 bases between. Germline V gives CDR1 SGHDN, CDR2 FVKESK. The CDR3 covers 15 residues. CDR3 sequence (DNA): TGTGCCAGCAGCTCCTCCCCCGGAGGTCGGACTGAAGCTTTCTTT. It specifies CASSSSPGGRTEAFF.

This clonotype was counted ten times or more. The chain couples TRBV7-2 to TRBJ2-1; tentative D call: TRBD2 (5 bases). Germline CDR1 and CDR2: SGHTA and FQGNSA. The CDR3 consists of 12 residues. Trimming left V 5 bases short and J 8 bases short, with 10 bases between. In nucleotides, the CDR3 is TGTGCCAGCAGCACTTTCGGGGATGAGCAGTTCTTC. Translating gives CASSTFGDEQFF.

The chain links TRBV5-1 to TRBJ2-3; weak D call: TRBD1 (5 bases). There are 14 residues in the CDR3. V lost 1 base, J lost 6 bases, and 12 bases lay in between. Germline-derived CDR1 and CDR2 are SGHRS and YFSETQ. CDR3: CASSLRQNSDTQYF. The CDR3 coding sequence is TGCGCCAGCAGCTTGCGACAGAACAGCGATACGCAGTATTTT.

The genes are TRBV30 and TRBJ1-5; TRBD1 aligns across 8 bases. The CDR3 covers 14 residues. V trimming: 3 bases; J trimming: 5 bases; junction bases outside the gene matches: 6. Germline V gene data show CDR1 as GTSNPN and CDR2 as SVGIG (reference sequence). This CDR3 reads CAWSGQGGDQPQHF. CDR3 sequence (DNA): TGTGCCTGGAGCGGACAGGGCGGTGATCAGCCCCAGCATTTT.

This clonotype was counted many times. This chain joins TRBV20-1 and TRBJ2-1, with D perhaps TRBD1 (5 bases). Trimming took off 3 bases at V and 4 bases at J, with 13 bases between the two ends. This CDR3 has 14 amino acids. Germline loops: CDR1 DFQATT, CDR2 SNEGSKA (reference sequence). CDR3 region: CSASSQGLYNEQFF. CDR3 coding DNA: TGCAGTGCTAGTTCGCAGGGCCTTTACAATGAGCAGTTCTTC.

The rearrangement links TRBV27 to TRBJ2-7, with 8 bases identical to TRBD1. Germline V gives CDR1 MNHEY, CDR2 SMNVEV (reference sequence). The CDR3 is 16 residues long. V lost 6 bases to trimming and J lost 1 base; unmatched junction nucleotides: 11. CDR3 protein: CASSTTQGAVSYEQYF. The DNA for the CDR3 is TGTGCCAGCAGCACAACCCAGGGGGCAGTATCCTACGAGCAGTACTTC.

Ten or more counts support this clonotype. The genes are TRBV10-3 and TRBJ2-3, with 7 bases matching TRBD1. CDR1 ENHRY and CDR2 SYGVKD come from the germline V gene. The V segment lost 10 bases and the J segment 6 bases; nucleotides outside the gene matches: 10. This CDR3 comprises 13 residues. CDR3 nucleotide sequence: TGTGCCACGCAGGGGGTGAAGGAGGATACGCAGTATTTT. It codes for CATQGVKEDTQYF.

The chain links TRBV25-1 to TRBJ2-2; TRBD2 aligns across 7 bases. The CDR3 length is 19 residues. Germline loops: CDR1 MGHDK, CDR2 SYGVNS. With V trimmed by 8 bases and J by 1 base, 19 bases remained unmatched. CDR3 sequence reads: CASATREWLGGENTGELFF. The DNA for the CDR3 is TGTGCCAGCGCCACTAGAGAGTGGTTGGGGGGGGAGAACACCGGGGAGCTGTTTTTT.

This clonotype was detected once. J is TRBJ2-1 and V is TRBV4-2; 14 bases fit TRBD2. Germline V gene lookup returns CDR1 LGHNA and CDR2 YNFKEQ. CDR3 size: 17 residues. Losses at the gene ends were 0 bases for V and 8 bases for J; bases not matched to a gene: 6. CDR3 DNA: TGTGCCAGCAGCCAAGAAGGGACTAGCGGGAGTGTCGATGAGCAGTTCTTC. It translates to CASSQEGTSGSVDEQFF.

As to this clonotype: A read error is possible here, since a much larger clone lies one base away. The chain has TRBV24-1 and TRBJ2-3, with D perhaps TRBD1 (6 bases). Germline loops: CDR1 KGHDR, CDR2 SFDVKD. V gave up 6 bases and J gave up 4 bases, with 10 bases separating them. This CDR3 region has 13 residues. DNA of the CDR3: TGTGCCACCAGTCTGGGACACGCAGATACGCAGTATTTT. The encoded protein is CATSLGHADTQYF.

The J gene is TRBJ2-7, the V gene TRBV6-1; no reliable D call. Per the germline V gene, CDR1 is MNHNS and CDR2 is SASEGT. The ends were cut back, 2 bases at V and 7 bases at J, with 12 bases in the middle. This CDR3 is 13 amino acids long. The CDR3 loop is CASSETPIWEQYF. CDR3 nucleotides: TGTGCCAGCAGTGAAACACCTATCTGGGAGCAGTACTTC.

This clonotype was counted many times. This chain links TRBV12-3 or TRBV12-4 with TRBJ1-5; D remains unclear. This CDR3 has 14 amino acids. V lost 6 bases and J lost 2, with 11 bases in between. CDR3 nucleotides: TGTGCCAGCAGCCGGGGTGTGGGCAATCAGCCCCAGCATTTT. Translating gives CASSRGVGNQPQHF.

As for this clonotype: The junction shows a germline mismatch at one end, possibly a read error. V and J are TRBV15 and TRBJ2-7; D is possibly TRBD2 (6 bases). The CDR3 covers 11 residues. Germline CDR1 and CDR2: LNHNV and YYDKDF (reference sequence). CDR3 DNA: TGTGCCACCAGCAGAGAAGCGGGCACAGACTTC. It codes for CATSREAGTDF.

This clonotype came up many times. The chain has TRBV12-3 or TRBV12-4 and TRBJ2-7; a possible D gene is TRBD2 (6 bases). CDR3 length: 13 amino acids. V lost 2 bases, J lost 6 bases, and 11 bases lay in between. CDR3 region: CASSLTTSPEQYF. CDR3 nucleotide sequence: TGTGCCAGCAGTTTAACGACTAGTCCCGAGCAGTACTTC.